This T cell receptor beta chain was retrieved from a study of CD8 T cells in Susac syndrome. cDNA came from about 0.51 to 1 ug RNA primed by random hexamers. The authors amplified TCR beta CDR3 across 54 Vbeta and 13 Jbeta using immunoSEQ multiplex PCR. TCRdb used MiXCR to reprocess the immunoSEQ multiplex PCR reads, holding one entry per CDR3 protein. The repertoire holds approximately 150,000 distinct CDR3 sequences, with 80% as singletons. Sequencing of TCR beta was performed on blood CD8+ and CD4+ T cells. Negative isolation was used for CD8+ and CD4+ T cells and FACS enrichment for TEMRA cells. Deletions cut 5 bases from V and 0 bases from J, with 14 bases between. This CDR3 comprises 16 residues.

This TCR was sampled from a human donor with multiple sclerosis. The V call is TRBV12-3 or TRBV12-4, the J call TRBJ2-1; possibly TRBD1 for D (8 bases). Sequences were obtained from CD8+ T cells from PBMCs. The CDR3 reads CASSPQGGSSYNEQFF. The CDR3 DNA follows: TGTGCCAGCAGTCCACAGGGGGGGAGCTCCTACAATGAGCAGTTCTTC.